A single sample gave rise to the 15 T cell receptor beta chains below, sequenced in a study of tumor-infiltrating lymphocytes in primary liver carcinoma. They got blood RNA out of unsorted whole blood and also pulled out germline DNA. From around 500 ng of total RNA, TCR beta-specific cDNA was reverse-transcribed using a constant-region primer. Libraries covering TCR beta were generated through three nested multiplex PCR rounds (using a slightly modified ARM-PCR). Each of the first two PCR rounds ran roughly 10 cycles with TRBV1-TRBV30 forward and C-beta reverse primers. A single record per CDR3 protein comes from TCRdb applying MiXCR to the multiplex PCR reads. In the table there are about 210,000 distinct CDR3 sequences, about 65% of which are singletons. Sequences were obtained from peripheral blood. The receptors were sampled from a woman in her fifties or sixties with primary liver carcinoma and hepatitis B virus infection.

Comments on this clonotype: A much larger clonotype is one base distant, so this may be a read error. It is likely a read error, because the conserved phenylalanine at the end of the CDR3 is missing. The V call is TRBV12-3 or TRBV12-4, the J call TRBJ2-2, with 9 bases aligning to TRBD1. The length of the CDR3 is 17 residues. V trimming: 5 bases; J trimming: 3 bases; junction bases outside the gene matches: 10. DNA of the CDR3: TGTGCCAGCAGTGCTACCGCCGACAGGGGGGACACCGGGGAGCTGTTTTCT. Protein: CASSATADRGDTGELFS.

The table lists this clonotype with many counts. The chain employs TRBV4-1 and TRBJ2-6; possibly TRBD2 for D (6 bases). Germline assignment: CDR1 MGHRA and CDR2 YSYEKL. This CDR3 region has 17 residues. V lost 1 base, J lost 0 bases, and 10 bases lay in between. CDR3 nucleotide sequence: TGCGCCAGCAGCCAAGCGGGAGCCTCCTCTGGGGCCAACGTCCTGACTTTC. Protein: CASSQAGASSGANVLTF.

Comments on this clonotype: A much larger clone differs from this one at a single base, so this may be a read error. This rearrangement joins TRBV12-3 or TRBV12-4 to TRBJ2-3; no reliable D call. This CDR3 region has 15 residues. The CDR3 sequence: CAISLSGTSTDTQYF. DNA for the CDR3: TGTGCCATCAGTTTAAGTGGAACTAGCACAGATACGCAGTATTTT.

The chain links TRBV28 to TRBJ1-2, with no clear D. V was shortened by 5 bases and J by 7 bases, with 11 bases between the two germline ends. CDR1 and CDR2 (germline): MDHEN, SYDVKM. The CDR3 is 12 residues long. CDR3 DNA: TGTGCCAGCAGTCCGGGGAGCGGTGGCTACACCTTC. Amino acids: CASSPGSGGYTF.

This clonotype came up once. The junction and the germline gene differ at one end; a read error may be behind it. The rearrangement uses TRBV11-2 and TRBJ2-3; weak D call: TRBD2 (6 bases). The CDR3 length is 14 residues. Germline V CDR1 and CDR2: SGHAT, FQNNGV. The CDR3 DNA sequence: TGTGCCAGCAGCCCTGGACTACCCACAGATACGCTGTATTTT. Amino acid sequence: CASSPGLPTDTLYF.

This chain links TRBV12-3 or TRBV12-4 with TRBJ2-7, with D perhaps matching TRBD2 (5 bases). The CDR3 covers 13 residues. The CDR3 DNA reads TGTGAAAGCAGTTTAGGAGGCTCCTACGAGCAGTACTTC. It is translated as CESSLGGSYEQYF.

Notes on this clonotype: A much larger clone lies one base from this, so it may be a read error. The missing conserved phenylalanine or tryptophan at the end of this CDR3 makes a read error likely. The genes are TRBV6-6 and TRBJ2-1; D possibly corresponds to TRBD2 (5 bases). V was shortened by 6 bases and J by 7 bases, with 13 bases between the two germline ends. Germline V gene sequence: CDR1 MNHNY, CDR2 SVGAGI (reference sequence). The CDR3 covers 13 residues. CDR3 region: CASSLQSGNEQFI. The CDR3 coding sequence is TGTGCCAGCAGCCTCCAATCGGGGAATGAGCAGTTCATC.

This clonotype was detected ten times or more. The chain carries TRBV5-5 and TRBJ2-2, with D possibly TRBD2 on 6 matching bases. Germline V gene lookup returns CDR1 SGHKS and CDR2 YYEKEE (reference sequence). Trimming took off 0 bases at V and 6 bases at J, with 18 bases between the two ends. This CDR3 is built from 17 residues. CDR3 residues: CASSLDLGRSTAGELFF. DNA for the CDR3: TGTGCCAGCAGCTTGGATTTGGGGAGGAGTACGGCCGGGGAGCTGTTTTTT.

This clonotype was found many times. The rearrangement links TRBV6-5 to TRBJ2-2; D is possibly TRBD1 or TRBD2 (5 bases each). Between the trimmed V and J ends, which lost 2 bases and 2 bases, there was a span of 18 bases. CDR1 and CDR2 (germline): MNHEY, SVGAGI. The CDR3 is 18 residues long. CDR3 region: CASSYALLGRPNTGELFF. CDR3 nucleotide sequence: TGTGCCAGCAGTTACGCCCTTTTGGGACGCCCCAACACCGGGGAGCTGTTTTTT.

Turning to this clonotype: Here the CDR3 omits its conserved ending phenylalanine or tryptophan, so a read error is the likely source. The genes are TRBV11-2 and TRBJ2-2; 8 nucleotides agree with TRBD2. This CDR3 is built from 15 residues. Germline-derived CDR1 and CDR2 are SGHAT and FQNNGV. CDR3 DNA: TGTGGCAGCAGCTTCACTAGCGGTTACACCGGGGAGCTGTTTCTT. Its protein is CGSSFTSGYTGELFL.

This clonotype was seen repeatedly, ten times or more. The chain couples TRBV5-1 to TRBJ2-7; 7 nucleotides align to TRBD1. V trimming: 1 base; J trimming: 3 bases; junction bases outside the gene matches: 7. CDR1 is SGHRS, CDR2 YFSETQ, per germline. The CDR3 consists of 15 residues. Written as DNA, the CDR3 is TGCGCCAGCAGCTTGTCCTGGGGACAGAACTACGAGCAGTACTTC. Its protein product is CASSLSWGQNYEQYF.

This clonotype was observed at least ten times. The chain joins TRBV28 to TRBJ2-7; maybe TRBD2 (6 bases). This CDR3 contains 14 residues. Trimming shortened V by 4 bases and J by 9 bases, and 19 bases separated the two germline ends. Germline V gene lookup returns CDR1 MDHEN and CDR2 SYDVKM. CDR3 residues: CASSSRDSPWGQYF. DNA for the CDR3: TGTGCCAGCAGTTCCCGGGACTCGCCCTGGGGGCAGTACTTC. Drawing the rest from reference TRBV28 and TRBJ2-7, the complete variable domain is DVKVTQSSRYLVKRTGEKVFLECVQDMDHENMFWYRQDPGLGLRLIYFSYDVKMKEKGDIPEGYSVSREKKERFSLILESASTNQTSMYLCASSSRDSPWGQYFGPGTRLTVT.

Concerning this clonotype itself: A much larger clonotype is one base distant, so this may be a read error. The chain carries TRBV19 and TRBJ2-3; TRBD2 matches at 7 bases. Germline values: CDR1 LNHDA, CDR2 SQIVND (reference sequence). This CDR3 is built from 15 residues. CDR3 in amino acids: CVSSRGSGSTDTQYF. In DNA form, the CDR3 reads TGTGTCAGTTCTCGGGGTAGCGGGAGCACAGATACGCAGTATTTT.

The chain is built from TRBV5-1 and TRBJ2-2; unclear D gene. Germline lookup yields CDR1 SGHRS and CDR2 YFSETQ. Trimming took off 2 bases at V and 0 bases at J, with 5 bases between the two ends. The CDR3 spans 14 residues. Written as DNA, the CDR3 is TGCGCCAGCAGCTTTGACCCGAACACCGGGGAGCTGTTTTTT. Amino acids: CASSFDPNTGELFF.

Worth noting for this clonotype: This likely comes from a read error, as the CDR3 has no conserved phenylalanine or tryptophan at its end. The gene calls are TRBV29-1 and TRBJ2-1; 11 positions agree with TRBD2. CDR1 SQVTM and CDR2 ANQGSEA come from the germline V gene. The CDR3 is 14 residues long. The CDR3 region has the DNA TGTAGCGGGCTTAGCGGGAGGGCCTCCCTGGAGCAGTTCCTC. Residues: CSGLSGRASLEQFL.